What follows are 20 T cell receptor beta chains derived from one specimen sequenced in a study of PD-L1 blockade in urothelial cancer. Sequencing used immunoSEQ multiplex PCR; TCRdb keeps in-frame clones, though not all of them. The sample carries 90,000 or so clones, roughly 89% recorded once. The time point: pretreatment peripheral blood. Material: PBMCs, obtained around atezolizumab (anti-PD-L1) treatment. Source of these receptors: a man in his fifties or sixties with urothelial cancer.

V usage is TRBV10-3 and J usage is TRBJ1-4; D not resolved. Trimming took 6 bases from V and 0 from J, leaving 8 bases between them. This CDR3 contains 14 residues. Per the germline V gene, CDR1 is ENHRY and CDR2 is SYGVKD. Here the CDR3 DNA reads TGTGCCATCAGAAACAGTGCAACTAATGAAAAACTGTTTTTT. This translates into CAIRNSATNEKLFF.

The chain joins TRBV5-6 to TRBJ2-5; D call uncertain. Trimming removed 1 base at V and 5 bases at J, with 9 bases between. This CDR3 comprises 13 residues. CDR1 is SGHDT and CDR2 is YYEEEE in the germline V gene. Here the CDR3 reads CASSLPTTETQYF. As DNA, the CDR3 is TGTGCCAGCAGCTTGCCCACTACGGAGACCCAGTACTTC.

This clone has more than one count but fewer than ten. The J gene is TRBJ2-2, the V gene TRBV2, with D possibly being TRBD2 (5 bases). The CDR3 has 13 residues. The V and J ends lost 6 bases and 1 base respectively, with 6 bases between them. Germline V gene sequence: CDR1 SNHLY, CDR2 FYNNEI. The DNA of the CDR3 is TGTGCCAGCAGCCGGGAGAACACCGGGGAGCTGTTTTTT. It encodes CASSRENTGELFF.

This chain uses TRBV9 with TRBJ2-2, with 10 nucleotides matching TRBD1. After removal of 2 bases from V and 6 bases from J, the junction contained 7 bases not matched to a gene. Germline-derived CDR1 and CDR2 are SGDLS and YYNGEE. The CDR3 runs 16 residues. CDR3 DNA sequence: TGTGCCAGCAGCGTCGGGACAGGGGTATTCTCCGGGGAGCTGTTTTTT. Encoded protein: CASSVGTGVFSGELFF.

The chain employs TRBV5-5 and TRBJ2-2, with D perhaps matching TRBD1 (5 bases). Trimming left V 0 bases short and J 2 bases short, with 8 bases between. The CDR3 has 15 amino acids. The germline V gene has CDR1 SGHKS and CDR2 YYEKEE (reference sequence). The CDR3 DNA follows: TGTGCCAGCAGCTTGGAGCAGGGTAACACCGGGGAGCTGTTTTTT. This sequence encodes CASSLEQGNTGELFF.

The rearrangement uses TRBV6-1 and TRBJ2-2; 7 bases fit TRBD2. V trimming: 7 bases; J trimming: 6 bases; junction bases outside the gene matches: 5. The CDR3 length is 13 residues. Germline V gene sequence: CDR1 MNHNS, CDR2 SASEGT. CDR3 nucleotide sequence: TGTGCCAGCATCCTAGGACTAGCCGGGGAGCTGTTTTTT. Its protein product is CASILGLAGELFF.

V is TRBV5-4 and J is TRBJ2-5; tentative D call: TRBD1 (6 bases). V was shortened by 4 bases and J by 1 base, with 11 bases between the two germline ends. The CDR3 has 14 residues. Germline assignment: CDR1 SGHNT and CDR2 YYREEE (reference sequence). The CDR3 sequence is CASSTGQSQETQYF. CDR3 nucleotide sequence: TGTGCCAGCAGCACAGGACAGTCCCAAGAGACCCAGTACTTC.

The chain carries TRBV7-2 and TRBJ2-3, with TRBD2 matching 9 bases. CDR3 length: 17 amino acids. The ends lost 1 base at V and 3 bases at J; junction bases unmatched: 8. Germline loops: CDR1 SGHTA, CDR2 FQGNSA. The CDR3 is CASSLGVAGGRTDTQYF. The CDR3 coding sequence is TGTGCCAGCAGCTTAGGGGTTGCGGGGGGGCGAACAGATACGCAGTATTTT.

This clone was counted once. The chain employs TRBV7-2 and TRBJ1-2; a weak D match, TRBD1 (5 bases). The V and J ends lost 4 bases and 8 bases respectively, with 14 bases between them. CDR3 length equals 13 residues. Germline CDR1 is SGHTA and CDR2 is FQGNSA. DNA for the CDR3: TGTGCCAGCAGCTCAGTGGGGAAGGGGGGCTACACCTTC. It codes for CASSSVGKGGYTF. Using reference TRBV7-2 and TRBJ1-2 for the parts outside the CDR3, the full variable domain is GAGVSQSPSNKVTEKGKDVELRCDPISGHTALYWYRQSLGQGLEFLIYFQGNSAPDKSGLPSDRFSAERTGGSVSTLTIQRTQQEDSAVYLCASSSVGKGGYTFGSGTRLTVV.

The chain uses TRBV7-3 and TRBJ2-3; a possible D gene is TRBD2 (6 bases). The germline V and J ends were trimmed by 6 bases and 3 bases, with 16 bases remaining between them. Germline CDR1 SGHTA, CDR2 FQGTGA. The length of the CDR3 is 15 residues. This CDR3 is CASRFTSPTTDTQYF. For the CDR3, the DNA is TGTGCCAGCAGATTTACTAGCCCGACTACAGATACGCAGTATTTT.

The genes are TRBV18 and TRBJ2-1; 7 nucleotides align to TRBD2. With V trimmed by 5 bases and J by 5 bases, 6 bases remained unmatched. This CDR3 has 14 amino acids. Germline values: CDR1 KGHSH, CDR2 LQKENI. CDR3 amino acids: CASSMTSKDNEQFF. The CDR3 DNA reads TGTGCCAGCTCAATGACTAGCAAGGACAATGAGCAGTTCTTC.

This sequence joins TRBV4-3 and TRBJ2-3; tentative D call: TRBD2 (6 bases). Trimming removed 1 base at V and 6 bases at J, with 14 bases between. CDR1 is LGHNA, CDR2 YSLEER, per germline. The CDR3 extends over 15 amino acids. CDR3: CASSQVPGSGDTQYF. CDR3 bases: TGCGCCAGCAGCCAAGTTCCCGGGAGCGGGGATACGCAGTATTTT.

The genes are TRBV4-1 and TRBJ1-1, with a weak D call TRBD1 (5 bases). Germline CDR1 MGHRA, CDR2 YSYEKL. There are 14 residues in the CDR3. Deletions cut 8 bases from V and 4 bases from J, with 17 bases between. Here the CDR3 reads CASAFGRGGTEAFF. The CDR3, as DNA: TGCGCCAGCGCATTCGGAAGGGGAGGCACTGAAGCTTTCTTT.

The CDR3 bases are TGTGCCAGCAGCTTGGTGGTTGGGACAGGGGTCTACGAGCAGTACTTC. This gives the protein CASSLVVGTGVYEQYF. The genes are TRBV5-6 and TRBJ2-7; 10 bases fit TRBD1. J lost 3 bases, V lost 0 bases, and 6 bases had no gene match. Germline-derived CDR1 and CDR2 are SGHDT and YYEEEE. This CDR3 region has 16 residues.

The J gene is TRBJ2-2, the V gene TRBV9; D possibly corresponds to TRBD1 (5 bases). Germline V lookup: CDR1 SGDLS, CDR2 YYNGEE. V was shortened by 2 bases and J by 6 bases, with 14 bases between the two germline ends. This CDR3 region has 15 residues. CDR3 protein: CASSVGQGRAGELFF. Written as DNA, the CDR3 is TGTGCCAGCAGCGTCGGTCAGGGAAGAGCCGGGGAGCTGTTTTTT.

The V gene is TRBV4-3, the J gene TRBJ1-4, with D possibly TRBD1 on 6 matching bases. The germline V and J ends were trimmed by 1 base and 3 bases, with 18 bases remaining between them. CDR3 length: 18 amino acids. CDR1 LGHNA and CDR2 YSLEER come from the germline V gene. CDR3 sequence: CASSQGPRGGTANEKLFF. CDR3 DNA: TGCGCCAGCAGCCAAGGACCCCGGGGGGGCACAGCTAATGAAAAACTGTTTTTT.

The CDR3 region is CASSFGQGSYGYTF. The CDR3 bases are TGCGCCAGCAGTTTTGGACAGGGGAGCTATGGCTACACCTTC. The chain joins TRBV5-1 to TRBJ1-2; TRBD1 agrees at 9 bases. The CDR3 runs to 14 residues. The V and J ends lost 5 bases and 4 bases, in that order; junction bases with no gene match: 6. Germline-derived CDR1 and CDR2 are SGHRS and YFSETQ.

The V gene is TRBV5-4, the J gene TRBJ2-6; the match to TRBD1 covers 9 bases. The CDR3 has 16 residues. The germline gives CDR1 SGHNT, CDR2 YYREEE (reference sequence). J was trimmed by 0 bases and V by 4 bases; bases with no gene match: 2. CDR3 region: CASSTGGSSGANVLTF. The CDR3 bases are TGTGCCAGCAGCACAGGGGGCAGCTCTGGGGCCAACGTCCTGACTTTC. The whole variable domain, remainder taken from reference TRBV5-4 and TRBJ2-6, is ETGVTQSPTHLIKTRGQQVTLRCSSQSGHNTVSWYQQALGQGPQFIFQYYREEENGRGNFPPRFSGLQFPNYSSELNVNALELDDSALYLCASSTGGSSGANVLTFGAGSRLTVL.

The sample holds one count of this clone. V gene TRBV7-2 combines with J gene TRBJ2-2, with 13 bases fitting TRBD2. This CDR3 is 16 amino acids long. Germline trimming cut 7 bases from V and 7 bases from J; bases unmatched to any gene: 9. Germline V CDR1 and CDR2: SGHTA, FQGNSA. In nucleotides, the CDR3 is TGTGCCAGCACTCGAACTAGCGGGGGGGACGGCGGGGAGCTGTTTTTT. Translating gives CASTRTSGGDGGELFF.

The chain has TRBV5-1 and TRBJ1-1; D uncertain. The germline gives CDR1 SGHRS, CDR2 YFSETQ. The V end was cut by 1 base, the J end by 2 bases, with 9 bases between. The CDR3 runs 14 residues. The CDR3 sequence: CASSLSQLNTEAFF. DNA of the CDR3: TGCGCCAGCAGCTTGTCACAGCTTAACACTGAAGCTTTCTTT.